The next 16 T cell receptor beta chains were all read from a single sample in a study of blood T cells in healthy people across ages. It was with a sample-barcoded 5' primer and a J-beta primer mix that a second PCR of roughly 6 to 12 cycles was run. TCRdb ran MiXCR on the 5' RACE reads and lists one entry per CDR3 protein. The sample carries 1.5 million to 2 million distinct CDR3 sequences, roughly 27% recorded once. The sample taken for sequencing was blood. The receptors were sampled from a woman aged 25 to 39 in good health.

The table lists this clonotype with many counts. The rearrangement links TRBV6-5 to TRBJ2-7; D unresolved. Germline CDR1 MNHEY, CDR2 SVGAGI. Trimming stripped 0 bases from V and 8 bases from J, with 14 bases between. The CDR3 has 14 amino acids. Here the CDR3 reads CASSYSKVAEQQYF. The CDR3 coding sequence is TGTGCCAGCAGTTACTCGAAAGTGGCAGAACAGCAGTACTTC.

This clonotype came up a few times. This rearrangement joins TRBV20-1 to TRBJ2-4; D remains ambiguous. The CDR3 extends over 11 amino acids. Germline V CDR1 and CDR2: DFQATT, SNEGSKA (reference sequence). V dropped 1 base and J dropped 13 bases, with 11 bases sitting between them. The chain's CDR3 is CSARGVLGQYF. CDR3 DNA sequence: TGCAGTGCTAGAGGAGTATTGGGGCAGTACTTC.

Details on this clonotype: A read error may produce the germline difference seen at one junction end. The CDR3 region is CASSYANNSPLHF. The CDR3 DNA is TGTGCCAGCAGTTACGCAAATAACTCACCCCTCCACTTT. The J gene is TRBJ1-6, the V gene TRBV6-5; no clear D gene. Germline assignment: CDR1 MNHEY and CDR2 SVGAGI. CDR3 length equals 13 residues.

This sequence joins TRBV7-6 and TRBJ2-4, with 15 positions matching TRBD2. The CDR3 extends over 19 amino acids. In germline, CDR1 is SGHVS, CDR2 FNYEAQ. Losses at the gene ends were 5 bases for V and 13 bases for J; bases not matched to a gene: 21. The CDR3 DNA is TGTGCCAGCAGCAACGGACTAGCGGGGGGGCCGCGGCTAGGTAATGAGCAGTACTTC. As protein: CASSNGLAGGPRLGNEQYF.

To note about this clonotype: A much larger clone is a single base away; this may be a read error. V is TRBV7-9 and J is TRBJ2-5; D tentatively fits TRBD1 or TRBD2 (5 bases each). CDR1 SEHNR and CDR2 FQNEAQ come from the germline V gene (reference sequence). The CDR3 contains 14 residues. V lost 3 bases and J lost 8, with 16 bases in between. CDR3 loop: CASSFWNGWDTQYF. CDR3 bases: TGTGCCAGCAGCTTCTGGAATGGCTGGGACACCCAGTACTTC.

The sample holds many counts of this clonotype. This chain uses TRBV20-1 with TRBJ2-7; 8 positions agree with TRBD2. CDR3 length: 14 amino acids. Germline V gene lookup returns CDR1 DFQATT and CDR2 SNEGSKA (reference sequence). Trimming removed 6 bases from V and 6 bases from J; junction bases left unmatched: 13. CDR3 DNA sequence: TGCAGTGCAGTAAGCGGGAGTAGGTCTGGCGAGCAGTACTTC. Amino acid sequence: CSAVSGSRSGEQYF.

The chain combines TRBV2 with TRBJ2-5, with D perhaps TRBD2 (7 bases). The CDR3 contains 13 residues. V dropped 3 bases and J dropped 6 bases, with 11 bases sitting between them. CDR1 is SNHLY, CDR2 FYNNEI, per germline. CDR3 amino acids: CASSEGGRKTQYF. In DNA form, the CDR3 reads TGTGCCAGCAGTGAGGGGGGGCGGAAGACCCAGTACTTC.

A few counts support this clonotype. At one boundary the junction diverges from the germline segment, which might be a read error. J is TRBJ2-1 and V is TRBV6-2 or TRBV6-3; the match to TRBD2 covers 10 bases. Germline V gives CDR1 MNHEY, CDR2 SVGEGT. There are 16 residues in the CDR3. Written as DNA, the CDR3 is TGTACCAGCAGTTGGGAGCGGGGGGGCCGGAACAATGAGCAGTTCTTC. Its protein product is CTSSWERGGRNNEQFF.

This chain connects TRBV12-3 or TRBV12-4 to TRBJ1-2; D gene ambiguous. The CDR3 length is 14 residues. V was clipped by 5 bases and J by 8 bases, with 18 bases between them. The CDR3 DNA reads TGTGCCAGCAGTCCCTCTCCCGGGGATGGGGGCTACACCTTC. It yields the protein CASSPSPGDGGYTF.

The V call is TRBV25-1, the J call TRBJ2-3, with a tentative D call TRBD2 (6 bases). Deletions cut 2 bases from V and 5 bases from J, with 11 bases between. Germline V lookup: CDR1 MGHDK, CDR2 SYGVNS. The CDR3 contains 14 residues. The CDR3 region is CASSEGGAQDTQYF. The CDR3 nucleotides are TGTGCCAGCAGTGAAGGAGGGGCGCAAGATACGCAGTATTTT.

The chain joins TRBV7-2 to TRBJ1-1; D remains ambiguous. The CDR3 runs to 16 residues. From germline, CDR1 is SGHTA and CDR2 FQGNSA. Trimming left V 5 bases short and J 0 bases short, with 16 bases between. The CDR3 DNA reads as TGTGCCAGCAGCCCTCATGGTGGGATTGTGAACACTGAAGCTTTCTTT. Its protein product is CASSPHGGIVNTEAFF. Full variable domain (remainder filled in from reference TRBV7-2 and TRBJ1-1): GAGVSQSPSNKVTEKGKDVELRCDPISGHTALYWYRQSLGQGLEFLIYFQGNSAPDKSGLPSDRFSAERTGGSVSTLTIQRTQQEDSAVYLCASSPHGGIVNTEAFFGQGTRLTVV.

This clonotype was seen many times. The V and J genes are TRBV7-3 and TRBJ2-1, with 10 bases matching TRBD1. In germline, CDR1 is SGHTA, CDR2 FQGTGA. The CDR3 is 14 residues long. J was trimmed by 7 bases and V by 4 bases; bases with no gene match: 4. This CDR3 is CASSSDRGLNEQFF. The CDR3 region has the DNA TGTGCCAGCAGCTCTGACAGGGGGCTTAATGAGCAGTTCTTC.

CDR3 sequence reads: CASSLGQARLRVLAKNIQYF. The CDR3 DNA sequence: TGTGCCAGCAGCCTTGGACAGGCTAGATTGCGCGTACTAGCCAAAAACATTCAGTACTTC. This chain connects TRBV7-6 to TRBJ2-4; 7 bases fit TRBD1. From germline, CDR1 is SGHVS and CDR2 FNYEAQ. Trimming at V came to 5 bases and at J to 0 bases, leaving 19 bases not matched to a gene. CDR3 length: 20 residues.

Regarding this clonotype: A much bigger clone sits one base away, suggesting this may be a read error. This chain links TRBV27 with TRBJ2-7; D might be TRBD2 (6 bases). Germline V gene lookup returns CDR1 MNHEY and CDR2 SMNVEV (reference sequence). The CDR3 has 15 residues. V lost 4 bases to trimming and J lost 7 bases, with 20 bases between them. The DNA of the CDR3 is TGTGCCAGCAGTTCCCCGTTCGGGGGTTCGAATGAGCAGTACTTC. As protein: CASSSPFGGSNEQYF.

The chain is built from TRBV4-3 and TRBJ2-5; 11 bases are shared with TRBD1. J lost 4 bases, V lost 0 bases, and 7 bases had no gene match. CDR1 is LGHNA, CDR2 YSLEER, per germline. There are 17 residues in the CDR3. CDR3 in DNA: TGCGCCAGCAGCCAAGATCCCGGGACAGGGGGACGAGAGACCCAGTACTTC. Encoded protein: CASSQDPGTGGRETQYF.

This clonotype appeared many times. V gene TRBV9 combines with J gene TRBJ2-6; no clear D. Germline V gives CDR1 SGDLS, CDR2 YYNGEE. V was cut by 3 bases and J by 4 bases, with 8 bases left in between. The CDR3 covers 14 residues. Here the CDR3 reads CASSGSGGANVLTF. The DNA for the CDR3 is TGTGCCAGCAGCGGCTCCGGCGGGGCCAACGTCCTGACTTTC.